This record covers a single T cell receptor beta chain. This clonotype was counted between two and nine times. Its antigen is unknown. The input lacks base qualities; no much larger clone sits a single base away. The CDR3 holds 16 amino acids from the cysteine to the phenylalanine. Kept here is only the CDR3 DNA, which spans 48 bases and is read in frame from base 1. The junction carries 23 bases between V and J, which are trimmed by 4 bases and 9 bases respectively. From the germline V gene, CDR1 is SGHRS and CDR2 is YFSETQ. The data were obtained in a study of spatial heterogeneity in lung cancer (dated by TCRdb to about 2019). Background for the entire study: Samples were obtained from approximately 70 patients with early-stage, untreated non-small cell lung cancer from the lung TRACERx cohort. TCR alpha and beta repertoires were quantitatively compared across multiple tumor regions, matched nontumor lung and blood in non-small cell lung cancer. The study linked features of the TCR repertoire to counts of nonsynonymous mutations, which were determined by whole-exome sequencing of tumor tissue. Beta-chain transcripts were consistently detected in greater numbers than alpha-chain transcripts, which likely reflected higher beta-chain transcript abundance. In the raw uncorrected reads, each unique combination of TCR and UMI appeared on average more than ten times. Follow-up PBMC samples were sequenced whenever available, and the median time to follow-up was two to three years after resection. At surgery, over 200 tumor regions, roughly 63 matched nontumor lung samples and some 54 PBMC samples were TCR-sequenced for both alpha and beta chains. Summary of the overall study and its limitations: Ubiquitous expanded tumor TCRs were detected in blood more often at tumor resection than at routine follow-up. Confirming at a functional level the hypothesis that regional TCRs recognize regional mutations was considered to require additional single-cell paired TCR alpha and beta sequencing. Only about 14 patients were included in comparisons of baseline and follow-up blood repertoires.

This specimen's time point label, interpreted: blood at routine non-recurrence follow-up after resection. For TCR sequencing, whole RNA was extracted from tumor and nontumor lung tissue, or from cryopreserved PBMC samples, and no cell sorting was done. Only patients for whom sufficient RNA was available from at least two tumor regions were selected for TCR sequencing. Library construction relied on 5' RACE. Instrument used: NextSeq 500. The TCR library protocol attached a unique molecular identifier to each TCR cDNA molecule to allow correction of PCR and sequencing errors. Per the authors' processing: Decombinator tools were used for TCR identification, UMI-based error correction and CDR3 extraction. TCRs above a frequency of 2 per 1,000, corresponding to the top 1% of the tumor frequency distribution, were defined as expanded. Rényi diversity was computed with the R vegan package after subsampling each repertoire 100 times to 5,000 TCRs. CDR3 similarity networks were built from amino acid triplet string-kernel similarity, with CDR3s being connected when pairwise similarity was above 0.82. TCRdb passed the public sequencing reads through fastp at Q25 and MiXCR, retaining productive beta sequences. When rows share a CDR3 protein, they turn into one entry using the most common DNA and genes. The V and J calls and clone size come from TCRdb's table, not from the authors' own analysis. This sample holds fewer than 55,000 distinct CDR3 sequences; around 7.7% were observed only once. The top ten constitute 35% to 45% of the sample.

Specimen: PBMCs, collected at follow-up. The chain employs TRBV5-1 and TRBJ2-1, and perhaps TRBD1 as D gene, on 6 matching bases. This receptor was obtained from a female donor with early-stage non-small cell lung cancer. The encoded CDR3 is CASSILPGPGAREQFF. The base sequence is TGCGCCAGCAGCATCCTCCCCGGACCAGGGGCCCGTGAGCAGTTCTTC.